This T cell receptor (beta chain) originates from a study of cytotoxic CD8 clonotypes in ibrutinib-treated CLL. Study-level background: The average sample held about 260,000 productive templates and approximately 93,000 productive rearrangements.

With V trimmed by 6 bases and J by 8 bases, 4 bases remained unmatched. CDR1 and CDR2 (germline): SGHRS, YFSETQ. The CDR3 is 12 residues long. Regarding the study as a whole: The clonality rise at ibrutinib response reflected private clonotype expansion. Before falling back toward baseline at progression, clonality had risen at the time of ibrutinib response.

A few counts support this clone. The target antigen is unknown. Some clones are missing from TCRdb's copy, which holds only in-frame ones; the method was immunoSEQ multiplex PCR. The sample holds tens of thousands of clones; about half are singletons and the top ten take over 15%. This sample comprised PBMCs, obtained before ibrutinib treatment. V is TRBV5-1 and J is TRBJ1-4; 7 bases map to TRBD1. This TCR was recovered from a human donor with chronic lymphocytic leukemia. The CDR3 is CASKGQREKLFF. DNA for the CDR3: TGCGCCAGCAAGGGACAGAGGGAAAAACTGTTTTTT.